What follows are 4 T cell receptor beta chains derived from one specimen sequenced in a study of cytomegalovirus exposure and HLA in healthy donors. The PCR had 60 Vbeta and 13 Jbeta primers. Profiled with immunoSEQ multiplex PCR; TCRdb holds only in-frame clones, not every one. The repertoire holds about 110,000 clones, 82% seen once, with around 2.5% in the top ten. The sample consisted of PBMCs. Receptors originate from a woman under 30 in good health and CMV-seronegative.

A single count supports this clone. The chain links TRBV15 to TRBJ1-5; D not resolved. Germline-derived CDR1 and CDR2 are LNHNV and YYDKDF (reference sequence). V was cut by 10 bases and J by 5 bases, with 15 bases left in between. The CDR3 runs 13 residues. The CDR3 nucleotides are TGTGCCATCAGGCGGGGAAGGGATCAGCCCCAGCATTTT. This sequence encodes CAIRRGRDQPQHF. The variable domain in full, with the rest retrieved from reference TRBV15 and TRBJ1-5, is DAMVIQNPRYQVTQFGKPVTLSCSQTLNHNVMYWYQQKSSQAPKLLFHYYDKDFNNEADTPDNFQSRRPNTSFCFLDIRSPGLGDTAMYLCAIRRGRDQPQHFGDGTRLSIL.

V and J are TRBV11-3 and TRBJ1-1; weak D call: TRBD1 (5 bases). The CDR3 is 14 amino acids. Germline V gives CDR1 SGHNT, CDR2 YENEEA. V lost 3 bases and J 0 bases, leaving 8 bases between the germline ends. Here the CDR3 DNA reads TGTGCCAGCAGCTTGCGGGGGATGAACACTGAAGCTTTCTTT. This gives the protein CASSLRGMNTEAFF.

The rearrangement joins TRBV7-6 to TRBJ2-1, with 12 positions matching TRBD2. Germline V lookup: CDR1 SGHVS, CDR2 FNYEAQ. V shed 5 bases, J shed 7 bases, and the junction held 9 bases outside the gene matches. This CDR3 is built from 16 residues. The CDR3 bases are TGTGCCAGCAGCCTACGACTAGCGGGGGCCCCGAATGAGCAGTTCTTC. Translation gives CASSLRLAGAPNEQFF. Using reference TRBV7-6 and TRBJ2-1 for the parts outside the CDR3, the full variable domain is GAGVSQSPRYKVTKRGQDVALRCDPISGHVSLYWYRQALGQGPEFLTYFNYEAQQDKSGLPNDRFSAERPEGSISTLTIQRTEQRDSAMYRCASSLRLAGAPNEQFFGPGTRLTVL.

This chain's CDR3 is CASSLLTVQETQYF. CDR3 nucleotide sequence: TGTGCCAGCAGTTTACTGACAGTCCAAGAGACCCAGTACTTC. This rearrangement joins TRBV28 to TRBJ2-5; D is perhaps TRBD1 (5 bases). This CDR3 has 14 amino acids. V lost 2 bases, J lost 1 base, and 8 bases lay in between. CDR1 and CDR2 from the germline V gene are MDHEN and SYDVKM.